Listed below are T cell receptor beta chains from one sample, sequenced in a study of T cell repertoires in cytomegalovirus infection. In TCRdb, the reads were re-called with MiXCR into one record per CDR3 protein. The table shows 700,000 to 850,000 distinct CDR3 sequences, with 30% to 35% occurring only once. No antigens are known for them. This material consisted of cultured CD8+ T cells from PBMCs, taken from culture after CMV antigen stimulation. Every receptor here comes from a human donor in good health (CMV status not recorded). Some clones in this sample may be carry-over from other donors' samples. The CDR3 runs from the conserved cysteine through the conserved F or W. The D gene is left open where the match is weak. Size tells how often a clone was seen (once, few, many) or the class of an expanded clone, and some rows leave it out.

>TRBV7-2|many|TRBJ2-3|17|TRBD2
CASRRRLAGGREDTQYF
TGTGCCAGCAGACGACGCCTAGCGGGGGGCCGGGAAGATACGCAGTATTTT
>TRBV7-3|many|TRBJ2-1|17|TRBD2
CASSLIRRGGSHNEQFF
TGTGCCAGCAGCTTAATCAGGCGGGGGGGTTCCCACAATGAGCAGTTCTTC
>TRBV12-3/TRBV12-4|few|TRBJ1-5|14|.
CASSPGHSNQPQHF
TGTGCCAGCAGTCCGGGCCATAGCAATCAGCCCCAGCATTTT
>TRBV6-1|.|TRBJ1-2|17|.
CASSQRGRGQSPYGYTF
TGTGCCAGCAGTCAGAGGGGCAGGGGCCAGTCTCCCTATGGCTACACCTTC
>TRBV7-6|.|TRBJ2-7|15|.
CASSLEGGPIYEQYF
TGTGCCAGCAGCTTAGAAGGTGGCCCGATATACGAGCAGTACTTC
>TRBV7-9|few|TRBJ2-3|14|.
CASSWPGIADTQYF
TGTGCCAGCAGCTGGCCAGGGATCGCAGATACGCAGTATTTT
>TRBV7-3|many|TRBJ1-1|14|.
CASSLDPGNTEAFF
TGTGCCAGCAGCTTGGATCCGGGGAACACTGAAGCTTTCTTT
>TRBV27|.|TRBJ2-3|15|TRBD1
CASSLWSQGADTQYF
TGTGCCAGCAGTTTATGGTCCCAGGGGGCAGATACGCAGTATTTT
>TRBV5-1|few|TRBJ1-1|13|.
CASSLKAGTEAFF
TGCGCCAGCAGCTTGAAGGCAGGGACTGAAGCTTTCTTT
>TRBV10-3|few|TRBJ2-5|14|.
CAISGVGSQETQYF
TGTGCCATCAGCGGGGTGGGTAGTCAAGAGACCCAGTACTTC
>TRBV5-6|.|TRBJ2-1|15|TRBD2
CASSFPGLSSNEQFF
TGTGCCAGCAGCTTTCCGGGACTATCGTCTAATGAGCAGTTCTTC
>TRBV6-8|.|TRBJ1-2|16|TRBD1
CASSYASSWTGYGYTF
TGTGCCAGCAGTTACGCCTCCTCCTGGACAGGGTATGGCTACACCTTC
>TRBV27|.|TRBJ1-2|18|.
CASSSPLAAGGANYGYTF
TGTGCCAGCAGTTCGCCTCTTGCTGCAGGTGGGGCTAACTATGGCTACACCTTC
>TRBV20-1|few|TRBJ2-1|14|.
CSARGAGAGDEQFF
TGCAGTGCTAGAGGGGCAGGGGCGGGAGATGAGCAGTTCTTC
>TRBV7-9|few|TRBJ2-7|13|.
CASRAGQNYEQYF
TGTGCCAGCAGGGCGGGACAGAACTACGAGCAGTACTTC
>TRBV19|few|TRBJ2-1|15|TRBD2
CASSIQAGKYNEQFF
TGTGCCAGTAGTATTCAAGCGGGGAAGTACAATGAGCAGTTCTTC
>TRBV12-3/TRBV12-4|few|TRBJ1-4|15|.
CASSFFGSTNEKLFF
TGTGCCAGCAGTTTTTTCGGGTCAACTAATGAAAAACTGTTTTTT
>TRBV7-8|.|TRBJ1-4|18|.
CASRRGSERLATNEKLFF
TGTGCCAGCAGACGGGGGTCCGAGAGACTTGCAACTAATGAAAAACTGTTTTTT
>TRBV11-3|few|TRBJ2-1|15|TRBD2
CASSRRGDPYNEQFF
TGTGCCAGCAGCCGCCGGGGGGACCCCTACAATGAGCAGTTCTTC
>TRBV19|.|TRBJ2-2|15|TRBD1
CASSIRLQGDGELFF
TGTGCCAGTAGTATAAGGCTCCAGGGGGACGGGGAGCTGTTTTTT
>TRBV7-6|.|TRBJ2-7|12|.
CAILRGPYEQYF
TGTGCCATCCTGAGGGGTCCCTACGAGCAGTACTTC
>TRBV4-3|few|TRBJ2-1|16|.
CASSQDVGQSYNEQFF
TGCGCCAGCAGCCAAGACGTAGGACAGTCCTACAATGAGCAGTTCTTC
>TRBV7-3|few|TRBJ2-5|17|TRBD1
CASSSDPGQGDQETQYF
TGTGCCAGCAGCTCCGACCCGGGACAGGGGGACCAAGAGACCCAGTACTTC
>TRBV12-3/TRBV12-4|few|TRBJ2-5|13|.
CASSLAFEETQYF
TGTGCCAGCAGTTTAGCGTTCGAGGAGACCCAGTACTTC
>TRBV6-1|.|TRBJ2-7|14|.
CASSFSTGSYEQYF
TGTGCCAGCAGTTTTTCGACAGGCTCCTACGAGCAGTACTTC
>TRBV7-9|.|TRBJ2-2|17|TRBD1
CASSSTGGTLSAGELFF
TGTGCCAGCAGCTCGACAGGGGGTACTTTATCGGCCGGGGAGCTGTTTTTT
>TRBV27|few|TRBJ1-2|14|.
CASSFSGQRYGYTF
TGTGCCAGCAGTTTTTCGGGGCAGCGTTATGGCTACACCTTC
>TRBV12-3/TRBV12-4|many|TRBJ1-2|12|.
CASRQGSGGYTF
TGTGCCAGCAGACAGGGTTCTGGGGGCTACACCTTC
>TRBV12-3/TRBV12-4|.|TRBJ1-1|14|.
CASSLMGSNTEAFF
TGTGCCAGCAGTTTAATGGGATCGAACACTGAAGCTTTCTTT
>TRBV27|few|TRBJ2-3|16|.
CASSLSRLLVTDTQYF
TGTGCCAGCAGTTTATCCCGCTTGCTAGTCACAGATACGCAGTATTTT
>TRBV7-6|many|TRBJ2-7|14|TRBD2
CASSLGAGEYEQYF
TGTGCCAGCAGCTTAGGGGCGGGGGAATACGAGCAGTACTTC
>TRBV6-5|few|TRBJ2-3|17|.
CASSYSRGAGETDTQYF
TGTGCCAGCAGTTACTCCCGAGGAGCGGGTGAGACAGATACGCAGTATTTT
>TRBV7-6|few|TRBJ2-5|13|.
CASSTVRTETQYF
TGTGCCAGCAGCACCGTCAGAACGGAGACCCAGTACTTC
>TRBV2|few|TRBJ2-4|13|.
CASSDGGANIQYF
TGTGCCAGCAGTGATGGAGGGGCAAACATTCAGTACTTC
>TRBV4-1|few|TRBJ2-2|13|.
CASSQFPSGELFF
TGCGCCAGCAGCCAATTCCCCTCCGGGGAGCTGTTTTTT
>TRBV5-5|.|TRBJ2-1|15|TRBD2
CASSRTSGGGGEQFF
TGTGCCAGCAGCCGGACTAGCGGGGGCGGCGGTGAGCAGTTCTTC
>TRBV7-3|many|TRBJ1-2|20|TRBD1
CASSLRQTGTGGYPPYGYTF
TGTGCCAGCAGCTTAAGGCAGACCGGGACAGGGGGCTACCCACCCTATGGCTACACCTTC
>TRBV6-2/TRBV6-3|.|TRBJ1-2|15|TRBD1
CASSYESDRSYGYTF
TGTGCCAGCAGTTACGAGTCGGACAGGTCCTATGGCTACACCTTC
>TRBV6-5|.|TRBJ1-1|13|.
CASSHQARTEAFF
TGTGCCAGCAGCCACCAGGCGCGTACTGAAGCTTTCTTT
>TRBV12-3/TRBV12-4|few|TRBJ1-2|13|.
CASRFGRMHGYTF
TGTGCCAGCAGGTTTGGTCGGATGCATGGCTACACCTTC
>TRBV27|.|TRBJ2-3|13|.
CASLGGPADTQYF
TGTGCCAGCCTGGGGGGCCCAGCAGATACGCAGTATTTT
>TRBV5-5|.|TRBJ1-1|13|.
CASTNWGRTEAFF
TGTGCCAGCACCAATTGGGGAAGGACTGAAGCTTTCTTT
>TRBV5-6|.|TRBJ1-5|13|.
CASSFNQNQPQHF
TGTGCCAGCAGCTTCAACCAGAATCAGCCCCAGCATTTT
>TRBV10-3|.|TRBJ2-7|17|TRBD1
CAISESSDREIIYEQYF
TGTGCCATCAGTGAGTCTTCAGACAGGGAGATAATCTACGAGCAGTACTTC
>TRBV12-3/TRBV12-4|many|TRBJ1-6|15|.
CASTDSGFGDSPLHF
TGTGCCAGCACAGACTCGGGGTTCGGGGATTCACCCCTCCACTTT
>TRBV15|.|TRBJ2-3|15|TRBD1
CATVLRDRETDTQYF
TGTGCCACCGTTCTCCGGGACAGGGAGACAGATACGCAGTATTTT
>TRBV7-6|many|TRBJ1-2|14|.
CASSLGRGDYGYTF
TGTGCCAGCAGCTTAGGTCGGGGGGACTATGGCTACACCTTC
>TRBV12-3/TRBV12-4|.|TRBJ1-2|12|.
CASSLMAYGYTF
TGTGCCAGCAGTTTAATGGCCTATGGCTACACCTTC
>TRBV7-9|.|TRBJ1-6|15|TRBD1
CASSSRTGTGAPLHF
TGTGCCAGCAGCTCAAGAACCGGGACAGGGGCACCCCTCCACTTT
>TRBV13|once|TRBJ2-1|16|TRBD2
CASSFTSGGHYNEQFF
TGTGCCAGCAGCTTCACTAGCGGGGGGCACTACAATGAGCAGTTCTTC
>TRBV29-1|.|TRBJ2-3|13|TRBD2
CSVRTGRADTQYF
TGCAGCGTCCGCACGGGGAGGGCAGATACGCAGTATTTT
>TRBV6-1|.|TRBJ2-1|18|TRBD1
CASSSRDRGILRDNEQFF
TGTGCCAGCAGTTCCCGGGACAGGGGAATTTTACGGGACAATGAGCAGTTCTTC
>TRBV12-3/TRBV12-4|.|TRBJ2-1|14|TRBD2
CASSFGGGAYEQFF
TGTGCCAGCAGTTTTGGCGGGGGGGCCTATGAGCAGTTCTTC
>TRBV7-9|.|TRBJ2-2|15|.
CASSLKPGASGELFF
TGTGCCAGCAGCCTCAAACCGGGGGCGTCCGGGGAGCTGTTTTTT
>TRBV5-4|.|TRBJ2-1|11|.
CASSLATKQFF
TGTGCCAGCAGCTTGGCCACGAAGCAGTTCTTC